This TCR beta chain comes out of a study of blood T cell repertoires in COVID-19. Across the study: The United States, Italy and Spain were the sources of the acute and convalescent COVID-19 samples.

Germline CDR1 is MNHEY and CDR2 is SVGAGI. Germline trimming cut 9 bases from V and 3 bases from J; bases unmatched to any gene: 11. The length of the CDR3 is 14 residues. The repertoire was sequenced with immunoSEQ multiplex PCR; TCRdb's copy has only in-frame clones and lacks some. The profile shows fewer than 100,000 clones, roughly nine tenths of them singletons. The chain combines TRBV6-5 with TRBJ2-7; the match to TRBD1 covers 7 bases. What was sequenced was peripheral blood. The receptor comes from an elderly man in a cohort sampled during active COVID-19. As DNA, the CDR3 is TGTGCCAGAAGCCAACCGACAGGGTTCTACGAGCAGTACGTC. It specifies CARSQPTGFYEQYV.